This T cell receptor (beta chain) was retrieved from a study of blood T cell repertoires in COVID-19. Study in general: For recovered donors of Cohort 3, there were two negative PCRs, clearance, or symptom resolution.

V was pared by 5 bases and J by 2 bases, with 12 bases between. The CDR3 length is 14 residues. Germline V gene sequence: CDR1 SGHTA, CDR2 FQGNSA. Per the study methods: Amplification of reference gene primers was used by the study to estimate nucleated cell counts. Using immunoSEQ multiplex PCR, the repertoire was profiled, and TCRdb retains in-frame clones only, with some absent. V, J and clone size are those of that table, while D and trimming were read from the DNA. The profile shows some 160,000 clones, 79% of them singletons. Individuals drawn from about 26 US areas were about 18 to 90 years old. Assignments of participants to cohorts depended upon their own reported clinical history.

The chain combines TRBV7-2 with TRBJ1-2; tentative D call: TRBD1 (5 bases). The sample consisted of PBMCs or T cells enriched from blood (not recorded which). The TCR sequence derives from an older woman in a cohort exposed to, infected with or recovered from COVID-19 (not recorded which). The CDR3 region is CASSLTERNYGYTF. The CDR3 DNA is TGTGCCAGCAGCCTGACAGAGCGAAACTATGGCTACACCTTC.